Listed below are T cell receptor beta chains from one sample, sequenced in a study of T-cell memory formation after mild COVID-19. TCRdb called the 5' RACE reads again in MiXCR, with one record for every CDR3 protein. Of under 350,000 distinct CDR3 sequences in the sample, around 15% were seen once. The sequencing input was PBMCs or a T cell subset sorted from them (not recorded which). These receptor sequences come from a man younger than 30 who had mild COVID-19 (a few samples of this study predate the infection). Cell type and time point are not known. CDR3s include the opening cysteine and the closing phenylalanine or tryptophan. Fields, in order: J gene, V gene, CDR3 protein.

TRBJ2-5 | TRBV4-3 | CASSQDLVPLGSQYF
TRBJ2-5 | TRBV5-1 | CASSAQGSQEETQYF
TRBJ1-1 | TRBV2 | CASGQGENTEAFF
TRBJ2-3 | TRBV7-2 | CASSFPGGSTDTQYF
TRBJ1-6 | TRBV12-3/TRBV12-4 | CASSLEGNNSPLHF
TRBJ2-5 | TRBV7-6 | CASRWDSGGQETQYF
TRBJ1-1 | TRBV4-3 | CASSQDLRQAREAFF
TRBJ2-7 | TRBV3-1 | CASSGTGPYEQYF
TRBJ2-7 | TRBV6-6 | CASRQGPYEQYF
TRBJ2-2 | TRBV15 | CATSHPVGAGELFF
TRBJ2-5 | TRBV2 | CASNRAGTQETQYF
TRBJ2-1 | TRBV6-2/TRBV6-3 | CASSYSYGYNEQFF
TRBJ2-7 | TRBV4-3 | CASSQDRMGAYEQYF
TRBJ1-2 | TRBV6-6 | CASSQGQGAMDYGYTF
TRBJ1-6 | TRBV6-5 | CASRELRGRYNSPLHF
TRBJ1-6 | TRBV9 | CASSSGVLSSYNSPLHF
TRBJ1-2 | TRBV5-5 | CASSLVPDWTGDYGYTF
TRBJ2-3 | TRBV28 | CASSFNSGGLGTQYF
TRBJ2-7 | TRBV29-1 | CSVSQNYEQYF
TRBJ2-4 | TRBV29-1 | CSVEWDVAKNIQYF
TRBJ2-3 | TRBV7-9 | CASSWAGTGFPDTQYF
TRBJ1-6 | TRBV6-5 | CASSVQGGNSPLHF
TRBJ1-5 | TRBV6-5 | CASSYQGQPQHF
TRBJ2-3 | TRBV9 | CASSVEEQRRGQYF
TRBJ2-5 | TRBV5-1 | CASRGNRQGEETQYF
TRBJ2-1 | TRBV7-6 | CASSALAGPSKYNEQFF
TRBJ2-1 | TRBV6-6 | CASSPWGRDAGINEQFF
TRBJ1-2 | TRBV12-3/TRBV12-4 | CASSLAAVGYTF
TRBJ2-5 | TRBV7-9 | CASRPPGQGLPQETQYF